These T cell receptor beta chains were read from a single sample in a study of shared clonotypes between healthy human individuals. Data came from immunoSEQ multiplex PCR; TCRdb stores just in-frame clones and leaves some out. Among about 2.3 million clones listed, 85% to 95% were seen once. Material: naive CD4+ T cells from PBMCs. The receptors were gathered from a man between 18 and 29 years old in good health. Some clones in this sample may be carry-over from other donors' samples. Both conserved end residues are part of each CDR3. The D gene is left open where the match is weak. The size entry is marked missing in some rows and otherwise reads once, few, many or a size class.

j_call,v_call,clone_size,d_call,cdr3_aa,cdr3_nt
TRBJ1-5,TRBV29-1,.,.,CSVSRIGEPQHF,TGCAGCGTTAGTAGGATCGGGGAGCCCCAGCATTTT
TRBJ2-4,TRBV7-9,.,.,CASSSPPFGELAKNIQYF,TGTGCCAGCAGTTCCCCCCCTTTCGGGGAGCTAGCCAAAAACATTCAGTACTTC
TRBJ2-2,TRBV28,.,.,CASSLSGPGELFF,TGTGCCAGCAGTCTTTCAGGTCCCGGGGAGCTGTTTTTT
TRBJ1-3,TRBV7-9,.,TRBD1,CASSQDRGRRNTIYF,TGTGCCAGCAGCCAGGACAGGGGGCGAAGAAACACCATATATTTT
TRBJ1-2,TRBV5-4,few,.,CASSRDNQYGYTF,TGTGCCAGCAGTAGGGACAACCAGTACGGCTACACCTTC
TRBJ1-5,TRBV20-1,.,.,CSASLPRAQHF,TGCAGTGCTAGCTTACCACGGGCCCAGCATTTT
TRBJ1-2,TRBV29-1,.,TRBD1,CSVGQGHDYGYTF,TGCAGCGTAGGACAGGGTCACGACTATGGCTACACCTTC
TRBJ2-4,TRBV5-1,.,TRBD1,CASSIGQGESIQYF,TGCGCCAGCAGCATAGGACAGGGGGAGAGCATTCAGTACTTC
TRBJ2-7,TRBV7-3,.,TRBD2,CASSPRSGRSYEQYF,TGTGCCAGCAGCCCCCGCAGCGGGAGGAGTTACGAGCAGTACTTC
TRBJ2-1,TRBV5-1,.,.,CASSPQIAQVREQFF,TGCGCCAGCAGCCCCCAAATAGCCCAGGTCAGGGAGCAGTTCTTC
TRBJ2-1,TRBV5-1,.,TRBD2,CASSLAPLAGGGDEQFF,TGCGCCAGCAGCTTGGCTCCCTTAGCGGGAGGGGGCGATGAGCAGTTCTTC
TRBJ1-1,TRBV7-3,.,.,CASSLTPPLEAFF,TGTGCCAGCAGCTTGACCCCTCCCTTAGAAGCTTTCTTT
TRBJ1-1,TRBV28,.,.,CASSYTGTGNTEAFF,TGTGCCAGCAGTTATACAGGGACGGGGAACACTGAAGCTTTCTTT
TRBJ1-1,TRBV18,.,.,CASSPLADKNTEAFF,TGTGCCAGCTCACCACTCGCAGACAAGAACACTGAAGCTTTCTTT
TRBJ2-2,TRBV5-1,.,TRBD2,CASSPGTKNTGELFF,TGCGCCAGCAGCCCAGGGACTAAGAACACCGGGGAGCTGTTTTTT
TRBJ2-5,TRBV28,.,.,CASSLVGRQETQYF,TGTGCCAGCAGTTTAGTAGGCAGGCAAGAGACCCAGTACTTC
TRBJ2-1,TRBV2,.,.,CASSAVSVYNEQFF,TGTGCCAGCAGTGCAGTTAGCGTTTACAATGAGCAGTTCTTC
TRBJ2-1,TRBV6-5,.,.,CASREGERVGEQFF,TGTGCCAGCCGTGAAGGTGAGCGGGTCGGTGAGCAGTTCTTC
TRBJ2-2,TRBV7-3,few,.,CASSLTGNTGELFF,TGTGCCAGCAGCCTCACAGGGAACACCGGGGAGCTGTTTTTT
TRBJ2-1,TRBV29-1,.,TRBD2,CSVERGLAGGLNEQFF,TGCAGCGTTGAAAGAGGACTAGCGGGAGGGTTGAATGAGCAGTTCTTC
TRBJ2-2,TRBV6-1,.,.,CASRGQFNTGELFF,TGTGCCAGCAGGGGACAATTTAACACCGGGGAGCTGTTTTTT
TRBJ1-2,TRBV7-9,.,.,CASSFGDRVYGYTF,TGTGCCAGCAGCTTTGGGGACCGAGTCTATGGCTACACCTTC
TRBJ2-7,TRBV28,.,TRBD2,CASRIGGELGRDEQYF,TGTGCCAGCAGGATCGGGGGGGAACTGGGAAGGGACGAGCAGTACTTC
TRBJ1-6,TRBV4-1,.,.,CASSQVVGGGESPLHF,TGCGCCAGCAGCCAAGTCGTCGGGGGCGGGGAGTCACCCCTCCACTTT
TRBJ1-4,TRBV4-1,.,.,CASSQDWGATNEKLFF,TGCGCCAGCAGCCAAGATTGGGGTGCAACTAATGAAAAACTGTTTTTT
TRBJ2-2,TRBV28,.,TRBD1,CASPPTGVNTGELFF,TGTGCCAGTCCGCCGACAGGGGTGAACACCGGGGAGCTGTTTTTT
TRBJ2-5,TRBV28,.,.,CASRPGGAVKTQYF,TGTGCCAGCAGACCTGGGGGCGCGGTAAAGACCCAGTACTTC
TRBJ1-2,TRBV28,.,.,CASSLSGQKYGYTF,TGTGCCAGCAGTTTATCGGGGCAGAAATATGGCTACACCTTC
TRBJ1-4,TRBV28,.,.,CASGPPGVGKKLFF,TGTGCCAGCGGACCGCCAGGGGTTGGGAAAAAACTGTTTTTT
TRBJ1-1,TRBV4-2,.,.,CASSQVGTHTEAFF,TGTGCCAGCAGCCAAGTAGGGACGCACACTGAAGCTTTCTTT
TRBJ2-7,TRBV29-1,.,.,CSVEEVPYEQYF,TGCAGCGTTGAAGAAGTTCCGTACGAGCAGTACTTC